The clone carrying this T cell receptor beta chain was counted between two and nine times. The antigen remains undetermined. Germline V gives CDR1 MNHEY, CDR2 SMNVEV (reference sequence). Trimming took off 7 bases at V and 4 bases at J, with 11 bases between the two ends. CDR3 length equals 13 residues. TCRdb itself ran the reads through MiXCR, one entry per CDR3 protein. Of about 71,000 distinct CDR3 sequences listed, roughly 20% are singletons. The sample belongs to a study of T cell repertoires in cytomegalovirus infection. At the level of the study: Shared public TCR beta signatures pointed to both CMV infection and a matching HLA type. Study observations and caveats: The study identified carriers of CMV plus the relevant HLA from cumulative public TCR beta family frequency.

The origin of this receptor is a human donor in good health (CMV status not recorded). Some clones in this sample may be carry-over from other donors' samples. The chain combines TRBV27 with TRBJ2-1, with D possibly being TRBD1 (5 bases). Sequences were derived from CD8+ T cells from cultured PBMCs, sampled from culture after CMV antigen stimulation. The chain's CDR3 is CASKRGPYNEQFF. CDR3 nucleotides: TGTGCCAGCAAAAGGGGTCCTTACAATGAGCAGTTCTTC.